This T cell receptor (beta chain) was sequenced in a study of post-analysis software for immune sequencing data. Libraries were made from TCR beta cDNA, and they carried unique molecular identifiers. TCRdb re-called the PCR reads through MiXCR, storing one row per CDR3 protein. The sample includes hundreds of thousands of distinct CDR3 sequences, about 27% of them seen just once. Trimming removed 1 base from V and 2 bases from J, with 14 bases in between. The germline V gene encodes CDR1 SQVTM and CDR2 ANQGSEA. This CDR3 has 15 residues. Broader study findings: Roughly 5 TRBV segments (TRBV5-6, TRBV5-1 and TRBV20-1 among them) occurred more frequently in patients than in controls.

On this clonotype itself: What it binds is unknown.

The clonotype was recovered from a girl under 18 with multiple sclerosis. The V call is TRBV29-1, the J call TRBJ1-1; D is uncertain. The sequencing input was blood. The CDR3 DNA reads TGCAGCGTTGAAGGGGTGAGGGCCCTAAACACTGAAGCTTTCTTT. It yields the protein CSVEGVRALNTEAFF.